This T cell receptor beta chain comes out of a study of T cell clonality in common variable immunodeficiency. Points from the study as a whole: Fewer TCRbeta clones were shared among CVID subjects than controls.

This table comes from immunoSEQ multiplex PCR, and its TCRdb copy is limited to in-frame clones, with some not included. The sample contains roughly 79,000 clones, none of them singletons. This clone was counted many times. Its antigen is unknown. The read terminates 3 residues ahead of where the CDR3 ends, so the germline J gene completes it. The CDR3 is made up of 14 amino acids. The germline V gene encodes CDR1 LNHDA and CDR2 SQIVND (reference sequence). J was trimmed by 7 bases and V by 3 bases; bases with no gene match: 6. This sequence was found in a person between 18 and 70 years old in good health. The rearrangement uses TRBV19 and TRBJ2-4, with TRBD2 matching 7 bases. The sequencing input was peripheral blood mononuclear cells. Partial CDR3 DNA: TGTGCCAGTAGTATTGTAGCGGGTAGGAACATT. Residues: CASSIVAGRNI. The full-length CDR3 reads as CASSIVAGRNIQYF.